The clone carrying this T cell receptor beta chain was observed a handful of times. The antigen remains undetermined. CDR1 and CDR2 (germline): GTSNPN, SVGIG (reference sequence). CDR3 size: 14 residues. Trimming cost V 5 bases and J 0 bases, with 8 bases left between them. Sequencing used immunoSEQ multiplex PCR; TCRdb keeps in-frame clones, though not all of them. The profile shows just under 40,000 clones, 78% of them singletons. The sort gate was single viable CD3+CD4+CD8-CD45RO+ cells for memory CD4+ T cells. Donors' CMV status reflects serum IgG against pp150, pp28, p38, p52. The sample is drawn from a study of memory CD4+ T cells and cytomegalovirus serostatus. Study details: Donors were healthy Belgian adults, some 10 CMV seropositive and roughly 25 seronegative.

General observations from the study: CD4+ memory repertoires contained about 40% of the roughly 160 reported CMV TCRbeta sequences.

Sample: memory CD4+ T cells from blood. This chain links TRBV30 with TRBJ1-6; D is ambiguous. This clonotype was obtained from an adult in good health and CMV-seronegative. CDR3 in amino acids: CAWEPSSYNSPLHF. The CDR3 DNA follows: TGTGCCTGGGAGCCAAGCTCCTATAATTCACCCCTCCACTTT.